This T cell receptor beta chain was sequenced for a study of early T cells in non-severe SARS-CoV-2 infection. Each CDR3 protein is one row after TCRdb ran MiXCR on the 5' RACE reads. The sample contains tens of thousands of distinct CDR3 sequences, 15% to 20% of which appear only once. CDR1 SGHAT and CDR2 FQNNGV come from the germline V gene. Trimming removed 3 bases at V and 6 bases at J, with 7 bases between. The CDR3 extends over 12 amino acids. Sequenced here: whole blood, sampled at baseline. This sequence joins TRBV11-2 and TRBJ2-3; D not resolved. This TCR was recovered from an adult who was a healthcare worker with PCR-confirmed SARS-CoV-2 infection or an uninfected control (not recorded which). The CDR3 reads CASSFRPDTQYF. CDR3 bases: TGTGCCAGCAGCTTCCGTCCGGATACGCAGTATTTT.